The 21 T cell receptor beta chains below were found in one sample sequenced in a study of T-cell reconstitution after alpha-beta-depleted transplantation in children (dated by TCRdb to the mid-2010s). To prepare the library, PCR was applied. The instrument given in TCRdb is Illumina HiSeq 2500. TCR libraries were prepared with molecular barcoding, using unique molecular identifiers to normalize TCRbeta repertoire quantification. Through fastp at Q25 and MiXCR, TCRdb rebuilt clones from the public reads, retaining in-frame beta chains. Each CDR3 protein gets just one entry, which takes the most common genes and DNA from the rows behind it. This sample is represented by 150,000 to 200,000 distinct CDR3 sequences; around 7% of them were singletons. The top ten clones comprise about 2.9% of the sample. This specimen consisted of PBMCs from the stem cell graft donor, obtained from the stem cell graft. The receptors stem from a human donor who donated a stem cell graft to a child with Wiskott-Aldrich syndrome.

A few counts support this clonotype. This CDR3 reads CASSTKQGRNTEAFF. CDR3 in DNA: TGCGCCAGCAGCACGAAACAGGGGAGGAACACTGAAGCTTTCTTT. This chain links TRBV5-1 with TRBJ1-1, with 7 nucleotides matching TRBD1. The CDR3 spans 15 residues. The ends lost 4 bases at V and 1 base at J; junction bases unmatched: 7. Germline V gives CDR1 SGHRS, CDR2 YFSETQ.

This clonotype came up a few times. The chain carries TRBV5-1 and TRBJ1-2; the match to TRBD1 covers 9 bases. The CDR3 totals 13 residues. From germline, CDR1 is SGHRS and CDR2 YFSETQ. Losses at the gene ends were 4 bases for V and 4 bases for J; bases not matched to a gene: 2. CDR3 bases: TGCGCCAGCAGCACAGGGGGCGCCTATGGCTACACCTTC. This codes for CASSTGGAYGYTF.

At least ten counts were recorded for this clonotype. This chain uses TRBV5-1 with TRBJ2-1, with 10 bases that match TRBD2. The J segment lost 8 bases and the V segment lost 0 bases, leaving 11 bases of the junction unmatched. CDR3 length: 17 amino acids. Germline CDR1 and CDR2: SGHRS and YFSETQ. Here the CDR3 reads CASSLELLAGRVDEQFF. The CDR3 region has the DNA TGCGCCAGCAGCTTGGAGTTACTAGCGGGACGAGTTGATGAGCAGTTCTTC.

This clonotype was seen ten or more times. This chain links TRBV12-3 or TRBV12-4 with TRBJ2-3, with D tentatively TRBD2 (6 bases). V shed 7 bases and J shed 4 bases, with 12 bases lying between them. This CDR3 is 13 amino acids long. The CDR3 reads CASKLAGSDTQYF. CDR3 bases: TGTGCCAGCAAACTTGCGGGGTCAGATACGCAGTATTTT.

This clonotype was detected a few times. The rearrangement links TRBV19 to TRBJ2-5; TRBD2 aligns across 11 bases. The CDR3 sequence is 16 residues long. V dropped 5 bases and J dropped 0; count of bases not matched to a gene: 5. CDR1 and CDR2 from the germline V gene are LNHDA and SQIVND (reference sequence). Written as DNA, the CDR3 is TGTGCCAGTAGTTATTCGACTAGCGGGAACCAAGAGACCCAGTACTTC. This gives the protein CASSYSTSGNQETQYF.

CDR3 nucleotide sequence: TGTGCCACCAGTGATTCCTTACAGGACAGGATCCCAGGCTACGAGCAGTACTTC. Translating gives CATSDSLQDRIPGYEQYF. The chain employs TRBV24-1 and TRBJ2-7, with TRBD1 identical over 7 bases. After removal of 2 bases from V and 3 bases from J, the junction contained 15 bases not matched to a gene. Germline-derived CDR1 and CDR2 are KGHDR and SFDVKD. The CDR3 loop spans 18 amino acids.

This chain connects TRBV5-5 to TRBJ1-1; D may be TRBD1 (5 bases). Trimming shortened V by 0 bases and J by 4 bases, and 19 bases separated the two germline ends. Per germline, CDR1 SGHKS and CDR2 YYEKEE (reference sequence). CDR3 length: 17 residues. CDR3 bases: TGTGCCAGCAGCTTGGCCGCAGGGCCGGCATCGGGCACTGAAGCTTTCTTT. It translates to CASSLAAGPASGTEAFF.

Ten or more counts support this clonotype. The chain couples TRBV7-6 to TRBJ1-2; D not certain. Germline V gene lookup returns CDR1 SGHVS and CDR2 FNYEAQ. Trimming took off 4 bases at V and 6 bases at J, with 21 bases between the two ends. This CDR3 comprises 16 residues. CDR3 DNA sequence: TGTGCCAGCAGCTATGACCCCGTGGGATTAACTAATGGCTACACCTTC. Amino acid sequence: CASSYDPVGLTNGYTF.

Turning to this clonotype: Possible read error: a much larger clone is one base away. J is TRBJ2-1 and V is TRBV12-3 or TRBV12-4; D is possibly TRBD2 (6 bases). The CDR3 totals 14 residues. V lost 6 bases and J 9 bases, leaving 18 bases between the germline ends. The CDR3 nucleotides read TGTGCCAGCAGCTCCTCGGGGAGGAGGGTTGAGCAGTTCTTC. Translating it yields CASSSSGRRVEQFF.

The chain employs TRBV5-3 and TRBJ2-7; D tentatively reads TRBD1 or TRBD2 (5 bases each). TRBV5-3 is assigned to the ORF class and has an uncertain function. V lost 8 bases to trimming and J lost 0 bases, with 15 bases between them. This CDR3 region has 14 residues. Here the CDR3 reads CASGLGDRSYEQYF. CDR3 in DNA: TGTGCCAGCGGCCTAGGGGACCGCTCCTACGAGCAGTACTTC.

The rearrangement joins TRBV30 to TRBJ1-1; 10 nucleotides match TRBD1. CDR1 and CDR2 (germline): GTSNPN, SVGIG (reference sequence). Trimming removed 1 base from V and 7 bases from J; junction bases left unmatched: 3. This CDR3 is 13 amino acids long. The CDR3 protein is CAWSDGQGGEAFF. The CDR3 nucleotides read TGTGCCTGGAGTGACGGACAGGGGGGTGAAGCTTTCTTT. The full variable domain, with the rest looked up from reference TRBV30 and TRBJ1-1, is SQTIHQWPATLVQPVGSPLSLECTVEGTSNPNLYWYRQAAGRGLQLLFYSVGIGQISSEVPQNLSASRPQDRQFILSSKKLLLSDSGFYLCAWSDGQGGEAFFGQGTRLTVV.

The sample holds many counts of this clonotype. This chain connects TRBV29-1 to TRBJ2-2; 12 positions match TRBD1. V was clipped by 7 bases and J by 3 bases; unmatched bases: 9. This CDR3 has 16 residues. Germline CDR1 and CDR2: SQVTM and ANQGSEA. The CDR3 region has the DNA TGCAGCGCGAGCATGGGACAGGGGGCACACACCGGGGAGCTGTTTTTT. Amino acid sequence: CSASMGQGAHTGELFF.

This clonotype was seen more than once but under ten times. CDR3 sequence: CASSLGEGYYEQYF. In nucleotides, the CDR3 is TGTGCCAGCAGCTTAGGTGAGGGTTACTACGAGCAGTACTTC. The gene calls are TRBV7-8 and TRBJ2-7; D might be TRBD2 (5 bases). This CDR3 is built from 14 residues. CDR1 and CDR2 (germline): SGHVS, FQNEAQ. Trimming pared 1 base from V and 3 bases from J, leaving 10 bases between.

The table lists this clonotype with many counts. The chain employs TRBV24-1 and TRBJ2-2; D not certain. The CDR3 length is 17 residues. CDR1 and CDR2 (germline): KGHDR, SFDVKD. Between the trimmed V and J ends, which lost 2 bases and 3 bases, there was a span of 15 bases. The chain's CDR3 is CATSDSGWSTDTGELFF. The CDR3 DNA is TGTGCCACCAGTGATTCCGGATGGAGTACAGACACCGGGGAGCTGTTTTTT.

This clonotype was counted at least ten times. V and J are TRBV20-1 and TRBJ1-5, with D possibly matching TRBD1 (5 bases). CDR1 is DFQATT, CDR2 SNEGSKA, per germline (reference sequence). Trimming stripped 3 bases from V and 3 bases from J, with 9 bases between. The CDR3 covers 13 residues. The CDR3 is CSASNRPNQPQHF. CDR3 DNA sequence: TGCAGTGCTAGTAACAGGCCCAATCAGCCCCAGCATTTT.

This clonotype was seen ten or more times. This sequence joins TRBV29-1 and TRBJ2-1; TRBD1 or TRBD2 may be the D gene (5 bases each). Between the trimmed V and J ends, which lost 5 bases and 7 bases, there was a span of 18 bases. CDR1 SQVTM and CDR2 ANQGSEA come from the germline V gene. The CDR3 totals 14 residues. CDR3 nucleotide sequence: TGCAGCGTTCTCTGGGTGAAGGGACCAAATGAGCAGTTCTTC. It is translated as CSVLWVKGPNEQFF.

In this sample, this clonotype turned up many times. The chain links TRBV5-1 to TRBJ2-5; D call uncertain. CDR1 is SGHRS and CDR2 is YFSETQ in the germline V gene. The CDR3 extends over 13 amino acids. The ends were cut back, 0 bases at V and 1 base at J, with 4 bases in the middle. This CDR3 reads CASSLDGQETQYF. The CDR3, as DNA: TGCGCCAGCAGCTTGGACGGCCAAGAGACCCAGTACTTC.

There are a few counts of this clonotype. One end of the junction is discordant with germline, which a read error may explain. This chain uses TRBV20-1 with TRBJ2-1; the match to TRBD2 covers 7 bases. Per germline, CDR1 DFQATT and CDR2 SNEGSKA (reference sequence). The CDR3 is made up of 16 amino acids. The CDR3 loop reads CCARDSTGTNYNEQFF. Written as DNA, the CDR3 is TGCTGTGCTAGAGACTCGACCGGGACTAACTACAATGAGCAGTTCTTC.

In this sample, this clonotype turned up a few times. This sequence joins TRBV28 and TRBJ2-3, with a possible D match to TRBD1 (6 bases). The CDR3 is made up of 15 amino acids. With 5 bases removed from V and 4 bases from J, the gap between germline ends came to 16 bases. CDR1 MDHEN and CDR2 SYDVKM come from the germline V gene. The CDR3 region is CASSEAWTESDTQYF. In nucleotides, the CDR3 is TGTGCCAGCAGTGAAGCCTGGACAGAATCAGATACGCAGTATTTT.

Concerning this clonotype itself: At one end the junction does not follow the germline gene, possibly because of a read error. This chain joins TRBV30 and TRBJ2-7; tentative D call: TRBD2 (5 bases). The CDR3 extends over 16 amino acids. CDR1 GTSNPN and CDR2 SVGIG come from the germline V gene (reference sequence). The CDR3 loop is CARRRYPGGGGYEQYF. The CDR3 bases are TGTGCCCGGAGGCGATACCCGGGTGGAGGCGGGTACGAGCAGTACTTC. The full variable domain, in which reference TRBV30 and TRBJ2-7 provide the parts outside the CDR3, is SQTIHQWPATLVQPVGSPLSLECTVEGTSNPNLYWYRQAAGRGLQLLFYSVGIGQISSEVPQNLSASRPQDRQFILSSKKLLLSDSGFYLCARRRYPGGGGYEQYFGPGTRLTVT.

This clonotype was seen ten or more times. The rearrangement uses TRBV10-3 and TRBJ1-1; D is uncertain. In germline, CDR1 is ENHRY, CDR2 SYGVKD. Trimming shortened V by 0 bases and J by 10 bases, and 3 bases separated the two germline ends. The CDR3 totals 10 residues. The chain's CDR3 is CAISESGAFF. For the CDR3, the DNA is TGTGCCATCAGTGAGTCAGGAGCTTTCTTT.